This paragraph reports one TCR beta chain. No antigen is known for it. Within one base of it there is no much larger clone, and no base qualities were kept. V sheds 2 bases and J sheds 0 bases, leaving 13 bases between their ends. The CDR3 holds 15 amino acids from the cysteine to the phenylalanine. This entry keeps only the CDR3 DNA: 45 bases, framed from base 1. CDR1 and CDR2 are drawn from the germline V gene (reference sequence): DFQATT, SNEGSKA. The data belong to a study of blood T cells in healthy people across ages (dated by TCRdb to between 2014 and 2017). About the study as a whole: In model experiments, roughly one uniquely barcoded TCR beta cDNA molecule per two T cells was captured by template switching. The donors were divided into four age groups: young (average 16 years), middle-aged (approximately 39), aged (roughly 66) and long-lived (roughly 82). Two additional independent replicas of 1 million unique cDNA reads from the same blood draw were analyzed for two donors (one aged 18 to 29 and one aged 80 or older). To track age-related changes in TCR beta repertoire diversity, the study relied on deep sequencing normalized with unique cDNA molecular identifiers. Study-wide findings and limitations: The percentage of naive T cells measured by flow cytometry correlated strongly with observed TCR beta diversity. Observed TCR beta diversity per million T cells fell roughly linearly with age, and a significant reduction was already apparent by age around 40. Compared with the aged group, more naive CD4+ T cells, fewer expanded clones and increased TCR diversity were shown by the long-lived group, suggesting age selection. Estimates of total diversity from one million sequenced T cells were regarded as lower bounds and underestimates. Donor CMV infection status was unknown, potentially confounding age-related changes in expanded clonotypes. Because profiling used bulk unsorted PBMCs, naive and antigen-experienced compartments could not be compared conclusively.

The receptor library was made with 5' RACE. Data came from an Illumina HiSeq 2500. A second about 7 to 12 cycle PCR used a sample-barcoded 5' primer and a J-beta primer mix. A template-switch 5' adaptor carrying 12 random nucleotides introduced a unique molecular identifier onto each TCR beta cDNA molecule. Each sample yielded at least 2.5 million CDR3-containing paired-end reads. All of the RNA was converted into first-strand cDNA using the Mint cDNA synthesis kit, with a TRBC-specific oligonucleotide serving as the primer. Following uracil-DNA glycosylase treatment, a first 18-cycle PCR with universal primers M1SS and BC2_uni_R was performed on all cDNA. From the authors' description of their analysis: For normalization, 1 million high-quality reads, each with a distinct molecular identifier, were randomly selected from each sample. Instead of being binned into consensus sequences, reads that shared molecular identifiers were thrown out. MiTCR, set to a Q25 quality threshold and the strictest error-elimination algorithm, was used for CDR3 identification, clonotype clustering and error correction. Lower-bound total TCR beta diversity was estimated with a nonparametric unseen species model using Euler transformation. TCRdb reran the public reads through fastp at Q25 and MiXCR, keeping productive beta chains. Rows matching on CDR3 protein sequence are summarized as one entry with the most common DNA and genes. These V and J calls are TCRdb output, not the study's own analysis. A total of roughly 500,000 distinct CDR3 sequences appear in this sample, 24% of them only once. Of the sample, around 10% is held by the ten largest clones.

Donors were roughly 40 systemically healthy Caucasian individuals from Russia aged roughly 6 to 95 years. Each donor gave about 9.7 milliliters of peripheral blood, drawn into EDTA-treated Vacutainer tubes. Ficoll-Paque density-gradient centrifugation was used to isolate PBMCs, with at least 7 million per sample. Trizol reagent was used to extract total RNA from PBMCs, with at least 6 micrograms per sample. The percentages of naive CD45RAhigh/CD27high T cells were determined by flow cytometry on a PBMC aliquot from every donor. In addition, the sample was reused for a study of T cells of mothers and their children. That second report states: Nine systemically healthy Caucasian individuals, comprising three mothers and their six children, were included as donors. cDNA synthesis used all of the extracted RNA, with approximately 1.6 ug of RNA in each 15 ul reaction. In the second PCR, the M1S primer introduced both the sample barcodes and 2-4 random nucleotides. More than 8 million TCR beta CDR3 reads were obtained from each mother, and about 3 million reads were obtained from each child. Thymic selection similarly shapes TCR recombination output in related and unrelated pairs, with minor effect from inherited differences. Normalized repertoire overlap in related mother-child pairs was always slightly higher than in unrelated mother-child pairs, but the difference was never significant. With a sensitivity of about 100 clones per million clonotypes, no persistent microchimeric T cell clones were detected. To look for features that set related mother-child pairs apart from unrelated individuals, the researchers ran deep NGS to compare the TCR beta repertoires of mothers and children. The mean age was roughly 36 +/- 4 years for the mothers and approximately 11 +/- 4 years for the children. After adapter ligation with NEBNext reagents, the libraries were sequenced on Illumina HiSeq 2000 with 100+100 nt paired-end reads. To avoid cross-contamination, the mother libraries and the child libraries were prepared a month apart and sequenced in separate runs. Between about 500,000 and 2,100,000 distinct TCR beta clonotypes were identified per donor. Naive TCR beta clonotypes were estimated from low-frequency clonotypes matched to each donor's FACS-determined naive share, without sorting.

The sample consisted of blood. The rearrangement joined TRBV20-1 to TRBJ2-5; the D gene is not confidently resolved. The receptor was isolated from a boy aged 5-17 years in good health. The CDR3 reads as follows: CSARRNFPYQETQYF. The nucleotide sequence reads as follows: TGCAGTGCTAGACGGAACTTCCCGTACCAAGAGACCCAGTACTTC.